Listed below are T cell receptor beta chains from one sample, sequenced in a study of beta chain features in type 1 diabetes. Clones were read by immunoSEQ multiplex PCR, and TCRdb kept only the in-frame ones, dropping some. This repertoire shows 200,000 to 300,000 clones, about 11% found once; its top ten account for around 0.017%. Sequenced material: naive CD4+ T cells from blood. The source of these receptors is a man between 25 and 39 years old with type 1 diabetes. Each CDR3 is given with its conserved first and last residue. A D gene is named only where the DNA matches it firmly. For some rows the clone size is stated as once, few or many, or as a class when expanded; others skip it.

len	d_gene	v_gene	abundance	j_gene	CDR3nt	CDR3aa
15	NA	TRBV19	NA	TRBJ1-3	TGTGCCAGTGAACCGGGGTACCGCTCTGGAAACACCATATATTTT	CASEPGYRSGNTIYF
14	NA	TRBV4-3	few	TRBJ2-3	TGCGCCAGCAGCCAAGACGTTAGCACAGATACGCAGTATTTT	CASSQDVSTDTQYF
16	TRBD1	TRBV30	few	TRBJ1-2	TGTGCCTGGAGTCAATTAGGACAGGGCGTTAGCTATGGCTACACCTTC	CAWSQLGQGVSYGYTF
14	TRBD1	TRBV11-2	NA	TRBJ2-3	TGTGCCAGCAGCCCAGGGGGTGGGACAGATACGCAGTATTTT	CASSPGGGTDTQYF
13	NA	TRBV5-1	NA	TRBJ2-7	TGCGCCAGCAGCCTGGGACAAGTCTACGAGCAGTACTTC	CASSLGQVYEQYF
14	TRBD1	TRBV6-5	few	TRBJ1-1	TGTGCCAGCACCGGGACAGACTGGGGCACTGAAGCTTTCTTT	CASTGTDWGTEAFF
13	NA	TRBV5-1	NA	TRBJ2-7	TGCGCCAGCAGCTGGGCCGAGAGGGCCGAGCAGTACTTC	CASSWAERAEQYF
15	NA	TRBV4-3	NA	TRBJ1-5	TGCGCCAGCAGCCAAGATCTACAGGCCAATCAGCCCCAGCATTTT	CASSQDLQANQPQHF
15	NA	TRBV7-8	NA	TRBJ1-1	TGTGCCAGCAGCCAATATTGGGGCGGGGACACTGAAGCTTTCTTT	CASSQYWGGDTEAFF
14	NA	TRBV2	NA	TRBJ2-1	TGTGCCAGCAGTCCCGATAGCTCCTACAATGAGCAGTTCTTC	CASSPDSSYNEQFF
16	NA	TRBV7-9	NA	TRBJ2-7	TGTGCCAGCAGCCGTCCACAAATTCTTCTCTCCTACGAGCAGTACTTC	CASSRPQILLSYEQYF
13	NA	TRBV2	NA	TRBJ2-1	TGTGCCAGCAGTCAGGACAACTACAATGAGCAGTTCTTC	CASSQDNYNEQFF
14	NA	TRBV5-1	few	TRBJ2-5	TGCGCCAGCAGCGCTGGGGGCCCGGAAGAGACCCAGTACTTC	CASSAGGPEETQYF
14	TRBD1	TRBV2	NA	TRBJ2-2	TGTGCCAGCAGCAAACAGGGGAAGGCCGGGGAGCTGTTTTTT	CASSKQGKAGELFF
15	NA	TRBV9	few	TRBJ2-5	TGTGCCAGCAGCGTAGCAGGTAGCGGTTATCAGACCCAGTACTTC	CASSVAGSGYQTQYF
13	TRBD1	TRBV7-3	NA	TRBJ1-1	TGTGCCAGCAGCCCCCGGGACAGATCTCAAGCTTTCTTT	CASSPRDRSQAFF
13	NA	TRBV11-3	NA	TRBJ2-2	TGTGCCAGCAGCTTAAGAAGCTCCGGGGAGCTGTTTTTT	CASSLRSSGELFF
10	NA	TRBV6-5	few	TRBJ2-3	TGTGCCAGACCTAGAGAGTCCAGGTATTTT	CARPRESRYF
17	NA	TRBV12-5	few	TRBJ2-6	TGTGCTAGTGGTTTGGGACGCGGAGGGAGAGGGGCCAACGTCCTGACTTTC	CASGLGRGGRGANVLTF
15	NA	TRBV2	few	TRBJ1-1	TGTGCCAGCAGTGAAGACCCAGGGGCTTACACTGAAGCTTTCTTT	CASSEDPGAYTEAFF